The clone carrying this TCR beta chain appeared a few times. The antigen remains undetermined. This entry belongs to a study of cytomegalovirus exposure and HLA in healthy donors. The wider study: Earlier, 150 million to 200 million T cells were analyzed, and over 95 million unique TCR beta sequences were found among them. Assignment to the Caucasian-associated ancestry cluster applied to approximately 79% of the 350 to 500 genotyped donors.

General observations from the study: Analysis was carried out at a later point, and it linked a missense DCLRE1C variant to TCR beta V- and J-gene trimming. It was reported that TCR beta sequences correctly inferred the HLA-A and HLA-B alleles for most subjects.

In the PCR, 60 Vbeta and 13 Jbeta primers were used. Produced via immunoSEQ multiplex PCR; TCRdb's table is partial and in-frame only. This repertoire shows tens of thousands of clones, around 79% found once; its top ten account for around 2.5%. In germline, CDR1 is SQVTM, CDR2 ANQGSEA. The trim removed 7 bases at V and 8 bases at J, leaving 8 bases unmatched. The CDR3 is made up of 13 amino acids. The sequencing sample was made of PBMCs. The rearrangement links TRBV29-1 to TRBJ2-1; TRBD2 aligns across 10 bases. This sequence originates from a female donor in good health and CMV-seronegative. CDR3 protein: CSASGRAGDEQFF. Here the CDR3 DNA reads TGCAGCGCCAGCGGGAGGGCCGGTGATGAGCAGTTCTTC.